The entry below describes one T cell receptor beta chain. Its antigen is undetermined. These data come from a study of shared clonotypes between healthy human individuals. Study observations and caveats: Of the naive CD4 clonotypes, roughly 5% were shared across a handful of donors. Larger estimated richness was generally seen in naive subsets than in memory subsets.

Repertoires were generated with immunoSEQ multiplex PCR, while TCRdb's copy carries only in-frame clones and drops some. The data hold some 2 million clones, with 85% to 95% observed a single time. V was shortened by 3 bases and J by 0 bases, with 6 bases between the two germline ends. The CDR3 has 13 residues. The V gene's germline CDR1 is SGHNT and CDR2 YENEEA. This sequence joins TRBV11-3 and TRBJ2-7; D is unclear. The source is a man younger than 35 in good health. The sample taken for sequencing was naive CD4+ T cells sorted from blood. Subset defined: CD45RA+ positively selected. The CDR3 DNA follows: TGTGCCAGCAGCTTTGGCTACTCCTACGAGCAGTACTTC. This gives the protein CASSFGYSYEQYF.